This entry lists 18 T cell receptor beta chains sequenced from one sample in a study of T cell repertoires in cytomegalovirus infection. TCRdb redid the calling of the reads with MiXCR, one entry per CDR3 protein. The sample includes about 700,000 distinct CDR3 sequences, around 35% of them seen just once. These receptors' targets are unknown. Here the sequenced sample was cultured PBMCs, taken from culture after CMV antigen stimulation. The receptors come from a human donor in good health (CMV status not recorded). Some clones in this sample may be carry-over from other donors' samples.

This sequence joins TRBV7-9 and TRBJ1-2; 7 nucleotides align to TRBD1. V lost 8 bases to trimming and J lost 2 bases; unmatched junction nucleotides: 2. There are 12 residues in the CDR3. Germline CDR1 and CDR2: SEHNR and FQNEAQ (reference sequence). DNA for the CDR3: TGTGCCAGCGGACAGGAAAACTATGGCTACACCTTC. Amino acids: CASGQENYGYTF.

The chain joins TRBV6-1 to TRBJ1-1; D call uncertain. The CDR3 totals 14 residues. Between the trimmed V and J ends, which lost 6 bases and 5 bases, there was a span of 16 bases. Germline-derived CDR1 and CDR2 are MNHNS and SASEGT. Written as DNA, the CDR3 is TGTGCCAGCAGCCCTGGGCGGGGATGGACTGAAGCTTTCTTT. Protein: CASSPGRGWTEAFF.

This clonotype appeared many times. The chain combines TRBV7-2 with TRBJ1-6; TRBD1 matches at 12 bases. The trim removed 3 bases at V and 11 bases at J, leaving 11 bases unmatched. The germline gives CDR1 SGHTA, CDR2 FQGNSA. CDR3 size: 17 residues. As DNA, the CDR3 is TGTGCCAGCAGCTTTTTCGGGACAGGGGGCGCGAGGCCACCCCTCCACTTT. Its translation is CASSFFGTGGARPPLHF.

In its sample, this clonotype was seen a few times. V usage is TRBV7-2 and J usage is TRBJ1-2, with a weak D call TRBD1 (5 bases). Deletions cut 2 bases from V and 0 bases from J, with 13 bases between. Germline CDR1 and CDR2: SGHTA and FQGNSA. The CDR3 extends over 16 amino acids. CDR3 bases: TGTGCCAGCAGCTTATGGCAGGGAACAGCTAACTATGGCTACACCTTC. Protein: CASSLWQGTANYGYTF.

This clonotype was counted a few times. This rearrangement joins TRBV2 to TRBJ2-5, with 7 bases that match TRBD2. The germline V gene has CDR1 SNHLY and CDR2 FYNNEI. The V and J ends lost 3 bases and 1 base, in that order; junction bases with no gene match: 2. The CDR3 covers 14 residues. The CDR3 nucleotides read TGTGCCAGCAGTGAGGGGGAGGGCCAAGAGACCCAGTACTTC. Protein sequence: CASSEGEGQETQYF.

The chain uses TRBV29-1 and TRBJ2-7; D gene unclear. The CDR3 length is 13 residues. Germline-derived CDR1 and CDR2 are SQVTM and ANQGSEA. Trimming pared 7 bases from V and 4 bases from J, leaving 17 bases between. The CDR3 loop reads CSAVSTGDYEQYF. CDR3 bases: TGCAGCGCAGTATCGACTGGAGATTACGAGCAGTACTTC.

This clonotype was observed at least ten times. The chain links TRBV7-2 to TRBJ1-1; 7 bases map to TRBD1. The CDR3 contains 17 residues. Unmatched junction bases numbered 19, after V lost 2 bases and J lost 10 bases. CDR1 and CDR2 from the germline V gene are SGHTA and FQGNSA. CDR3 sequence (DNA): TGTGCCAGCAGCTTAAGTTTTGGGCCAGGGGGATACGCGCGAGCTTTCTTT. This sequence encodes CASSLSFGPGGYARAFF.

The gene calls are TRBV20-1 and TRBJ1-5; a weak D match, TRBD1 (5 bases). The CDR3 covers 14 residues. Trimming shortened V by 7 bases and J by 5 bases, and 18 bases separated the two germline ends. CDR1 is DFQATT, CDR2 SNEGSKA, per germline (reference sequence). The CDR3 protein is CSVGGRGWYQPQHF. In DNA, the CDR3 is TGCAGTGTAGGCGGGCGGGGGTGGTATCAGCCCCAGCATTTT.

This clonotype was observed a handful of times. The chain is built from TRBV12-3 or TRBV12-4 and TRBJ1-5; 12 positions agree with TRBD1. The ends lost 5 bases at V and 3 bases at J; junction bases unmatched: 8. This CDR3 spans 17 amino acids. CDR3 DNA sequence: TGTGCCAGCAGTCCCACGGGACAGGGGGCGGACAATCAGCCCCAGCATTTT. Protein product: CASSPTGQGADNQPQHF.

This sequence joins TRBV7-6 and TRBJ2-7, with 7 bases matching TRBD2. V shed 5 bases, J shed 3 bases, and the junction held 10 bases outside the gene matches. This CDR3 comprises 15 residues. Germline CDR1 is SGHVS and CDR2 is FNYEAQ. The CDR3 DNA reads as TGTGCCAGCAGCGCTCACCCGGGGGGAGTCTACGAGCAGTACTTC. Translation: CASSAHPGGVYEQYF.

This clonotype was found many times. J is TRBJ2-2 and V is TRBV7-2; D is possibly TRBD1 (5 bases). Germline-derived CDR1 and CDR2 are SGHTA and FQGNSA. CDR3 length: 13 residues. V lost 4 bases to trimming and J lost 4 bases, with 7 bases between them. CDR3: CASSSGLTGELFF. In DNA, the CDR3 is TGTGCCAGCAGCTCAGGGCTCACCGGGGAGCTGTTTTTT.

The gene calls are TRBV3-1 and TRBJ1-3; D possibly corresponds to TRBD1 (6 bases). The CDR3 sequence is 17 residues long. The V end lost 0 bases, the J end lost 1 base, and 13 bases lay between the germline ends. CDR1 is LGHDT and CDR2 is YNNKEL in the germline V gene (reference sequence). The CDR3 nucleotides read TGTGCCAGCAGCCAAGATATTGGGGGCCTATCTGGAAACACCATATATTTT. Residues: CASSQDIGGLSGNTIYF. The entire variable domain, with the rest obtained from reference TRBV3-1 and TRBJ1-3, is as follows: DTAVSQTPKYLVTQMGNDKSIKCEQNLGHDTMYWYKQDSKKFLKIMFSYNNKELIINETVPNRFSPKSPDKAHLNLHINSLELGDSAVYFCASSQDIGGLSGNTIYFGEGSWLTVV.

The genes are TRBV6-6 and TRBJ1-2; the match to TRBD1 covers 7 bases. The CDR3 length is 14 residues. Per the germline V gene, CDR1 is MNHNY and CDR2 is SVGAGI (reference sequence). The V and J ends lost 2 bases and 4 bases, in that order; junction bases with no gene match: 4. DNA of the CDR3: TGTGCCAGCAGTTACGGCGACAGGGTCTATGGCTACACCTTC. Residues: CASSYGDRVYGYTF.

CDR3 sequence (DNA): TGCAGTGCTAGAATACTAGCGCGAGGGCGGGCCAAAAACATTCAGTACTTC. This gives the protein CSARILARGRAKNIQYF. The chain recombines TRBV20-1 with TRBJ2-4; 7 bases fit TRBD2. The germline CDR1 and CDR2 sequences are DFQATT and SNEGSKA (reference sequence). V trimming: 2 bases; J trimming: 1 base; junction bases outside the gene matches: 11. This CDR3 is 17 amino acids long.

The V call is TRBV19, the J call TRBJ1-6; D uncertain. V lost 5 bases, J lost 9 bases, and 20 bases lay in between. Per germline, CDR1 LNHDA and CDR2 SQIVND (reference sequence). The CDR3 length is 16 residues. The CDR3 sequence: CASSYPGKAIRSPLHF. In nucleotides, the CDR3 is TGTGCCAGTAGTTACCCGGGAAAGGCAATTCGTTCACCCCTCCACTTT.

The genes are TRBV12-3 or TRBV12-4 and TRBJ2-3, with 9 bases identical to TRBD2. CDR3 length: 14 amino acids. The V and J ends lost 7 bases and 4 bases, in that order; junction bases with no gene match: 6. The CDR3 nucleotides read TGTGCCAGCACCCGTAGCGGGAGCTCAGATACGCAGTATTTT. It translates to CASTRSGSSDTQYF.

This rearrangement joins TRBV6-5 to TRBJ1-1, with 7 positions matching TRBD1. CDR3 size: 13 residues. The ends lost 5 bases at V and 7 bases at J; junction bases unmatched: 7. The germline gives CDR1 MNHEY, CDR2 SVGAGI. The CDR3 protein is CASSRARGSEAFF. The CDR3 DNA reads TGTGCCAGCAGTCGGGCCAGGGGGAGTGAAGCTTTCTTT.

The sample holds a few counts of this clonotype. The gene calls are TRBV7-2 and TRBJ1-2; D possibly corresponds to TRBD1 (5 bases). Deletions cut 1 base from V and 4 bases from J, with 13 bases between. CDR3 length: 15 amino acids. Per the germline V gene, CDR1 is SGHTA and CDR2 is FQGNSA. For the CDR3, the DNA is TGTGCCAGCAGCTTAGTAGCGCCTGGGGGCTATGGCTACACCTTC. Its protein is CASSLVAPGGYGYTF.